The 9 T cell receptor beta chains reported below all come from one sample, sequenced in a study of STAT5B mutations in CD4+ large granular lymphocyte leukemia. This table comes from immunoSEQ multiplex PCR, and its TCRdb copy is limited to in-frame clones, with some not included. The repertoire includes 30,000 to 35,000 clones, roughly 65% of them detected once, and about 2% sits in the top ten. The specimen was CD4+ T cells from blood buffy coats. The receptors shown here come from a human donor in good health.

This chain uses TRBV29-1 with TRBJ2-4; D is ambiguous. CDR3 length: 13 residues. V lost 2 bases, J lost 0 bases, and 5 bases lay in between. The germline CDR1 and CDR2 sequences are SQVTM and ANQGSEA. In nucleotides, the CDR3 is TGCAGCGTTGAAATACTAGCCAAAAACATTCAGTACTTC. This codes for CSVEILAKNIQYF.

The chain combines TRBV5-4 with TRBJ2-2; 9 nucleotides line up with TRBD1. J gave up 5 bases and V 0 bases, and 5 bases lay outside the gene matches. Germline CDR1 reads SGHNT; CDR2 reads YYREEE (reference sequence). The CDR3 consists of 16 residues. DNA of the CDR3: TGTGCCAGCAGCTTGGAACAGGGGGCAGGGACCGGGGAGCTGTTTTTT. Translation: CASSLEQGAGTGELFF.

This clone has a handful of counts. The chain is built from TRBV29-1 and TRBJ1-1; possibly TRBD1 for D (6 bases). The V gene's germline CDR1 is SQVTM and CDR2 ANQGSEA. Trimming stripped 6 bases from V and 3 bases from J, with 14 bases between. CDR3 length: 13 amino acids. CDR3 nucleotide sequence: TGCAGCGTCGATGGGGGCAGCCACACTGAAGCTTTCTTT. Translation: CSVDGGSHTEAFF.

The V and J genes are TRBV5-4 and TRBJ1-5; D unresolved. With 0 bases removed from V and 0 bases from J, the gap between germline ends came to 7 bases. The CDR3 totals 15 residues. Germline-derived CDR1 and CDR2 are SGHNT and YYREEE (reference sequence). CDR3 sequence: CASSLGPYSNQPQHF. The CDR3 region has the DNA TGTGCCAGCAGCTTGGGGCCCTATAGCAATCAGCCCCAGCATTTT.

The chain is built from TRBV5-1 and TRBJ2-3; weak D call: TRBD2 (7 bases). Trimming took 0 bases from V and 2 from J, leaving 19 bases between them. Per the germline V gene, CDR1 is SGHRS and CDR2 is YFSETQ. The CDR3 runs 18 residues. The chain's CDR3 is CASSLEGSGGASTDTQYF. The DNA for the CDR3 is TGCGCCAGCAGCTTGGAGGGCTCTGGGGGGGCGTCCACAGATACGCAGTATTTT. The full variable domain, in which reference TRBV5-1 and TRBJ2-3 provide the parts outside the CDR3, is KAGVTQTPRYLIKTRGQQVTLSCSPISGHRSVSWYQQTPGQGLQFLFEYFSETQRNKGNFPGRFSGRQFSNSRSEMNVSTLELGDSALYLCASSLEGSGGASTDTQYFGPGTRLTVL.

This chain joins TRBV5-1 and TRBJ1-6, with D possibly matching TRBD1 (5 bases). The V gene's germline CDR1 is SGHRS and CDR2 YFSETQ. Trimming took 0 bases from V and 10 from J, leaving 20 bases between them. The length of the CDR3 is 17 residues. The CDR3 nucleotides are TGCGCCAGCAGCTTGGGGGGTCCAGGGTTTTTGTCATCACCCCTCCACTTT. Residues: CASSLGGPGFLSSPLHF.

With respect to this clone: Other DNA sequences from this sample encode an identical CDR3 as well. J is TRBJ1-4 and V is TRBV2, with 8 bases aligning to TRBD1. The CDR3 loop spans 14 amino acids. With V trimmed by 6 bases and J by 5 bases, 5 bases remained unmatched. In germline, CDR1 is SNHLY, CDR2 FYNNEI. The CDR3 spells CASRVGQANEKLFF. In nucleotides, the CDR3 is TGTGCCAGCAGGGTGGGACAGGCCAATGAAAAACTGTTTTTT.

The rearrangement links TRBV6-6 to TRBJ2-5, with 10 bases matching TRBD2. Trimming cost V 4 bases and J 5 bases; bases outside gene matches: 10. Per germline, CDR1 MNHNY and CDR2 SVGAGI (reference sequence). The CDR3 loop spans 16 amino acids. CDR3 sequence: CASSSRSGGPEETQYF. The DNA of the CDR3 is TGTGCCAGCAGTTCCCGTAGCGGGGGGCCGGAGGAGACCCAGTACTTC.

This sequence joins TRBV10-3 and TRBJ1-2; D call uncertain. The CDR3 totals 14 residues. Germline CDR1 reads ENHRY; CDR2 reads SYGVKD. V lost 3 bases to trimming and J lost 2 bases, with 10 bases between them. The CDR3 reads CAISDQYINYGYTF. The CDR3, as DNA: TGTGCCATCAGTGATCAGTATATCAACTATGGCTACACCTTC.